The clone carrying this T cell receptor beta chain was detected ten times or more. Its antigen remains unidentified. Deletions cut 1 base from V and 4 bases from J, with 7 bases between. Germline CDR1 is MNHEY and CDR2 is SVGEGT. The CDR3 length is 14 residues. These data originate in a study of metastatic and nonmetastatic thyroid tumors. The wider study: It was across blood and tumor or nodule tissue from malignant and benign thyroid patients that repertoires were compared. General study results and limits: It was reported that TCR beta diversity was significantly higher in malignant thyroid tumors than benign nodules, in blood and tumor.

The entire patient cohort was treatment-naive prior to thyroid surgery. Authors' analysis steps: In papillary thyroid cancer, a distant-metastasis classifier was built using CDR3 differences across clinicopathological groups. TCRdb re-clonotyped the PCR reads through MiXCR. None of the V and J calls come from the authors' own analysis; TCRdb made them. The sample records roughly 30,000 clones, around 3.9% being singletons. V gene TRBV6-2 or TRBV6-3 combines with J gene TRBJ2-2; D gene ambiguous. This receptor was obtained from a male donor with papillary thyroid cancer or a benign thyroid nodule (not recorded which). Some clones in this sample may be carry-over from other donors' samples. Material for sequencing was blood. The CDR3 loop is CASSYYASTGELFF. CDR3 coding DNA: TGTGCCAGCAGTTACTACGCGTCCACCGGGGAGCTGTTTTTT.